The subject of this entry is one T cell receptor (beta chain). In the authors' methods: Estimation of nucleated cell counts relied on the amplification of reference gene primers. The repertoire was sequenced with immunoSEQ multiplex PCR; TCRdb's copy has only in-frame clones and lacks some. Clonal size and the V and J genes are those of that table, whereas D and trimming came from the DNA. The data show roughly 220,000 clones, around 86% seen once. This specimen belongs to a study of blood T cell repertoires in COVID-19. The germline gives CDR1 SGHNT, CDR2 YYREEE (reference sequence). The CDR3 consists of 16 residues. The ends lost 1 base at V and 4 bases at J; junction bases unmatched: 6.

The V gene is TRBV5-4, the J gene TRBJ2-1; 9 bases align to TRBD2. This receptor was taken from a woman older than 75 with COVID-19, enrolled during active disease. The specimen was peripheral blood. The CDR3 nucleotides read TGTGCCAGCAGCTTGATTAGCGGGGGCCGTTACAATGAGCAGTTCTTC. Translation: CASSLISGGRYNEQFF.